This record looks at one T cell receptor beta chain sequence and its context. What it binds is not known. The sample belongs to a study of cytotoxic CD8 clonotypes in ibrutinib-treated CLL. Turning to the study itself: Each sample contained, on average, roughly 280,000 productive templates and 75,000 to 95,000 productive rearrangements. Study results and caveats: Collection times varied between progressing and sustained-remission patients. Clonality was higher at baseline than in age-matched healthy donors and tracked circulating CD8+ T-cell counts.

CDR1 and CDR2 from the germline V gene are SGHTA and FQGTGA. Trimming removed 5 bases from V and 2 bases from J; junction bases left unmatched: 5. The length of the CDR3 is 15 residues. Target depth was 1 in 200,000 to 1 in 1 million T cells, about 10x per clonotype. Sequenced by immunoSEQ multiplex PCR; TCRdb stores in-frame clones only, minus some. The sample carries roughly 250,000 clones, 60% to 75% recorded once. The clonotype originates from a human donor with chronic lymphocytic leukemia. Sample: PBMCs, taken after 24 months of ibrutinib treatment. The chain is built from TRBV7-3 and TRBJ2-3; the match to TRBD2 covers 9 bases. The CDR3 nucleotides are TGTGCCAGCAGCCAGGGACTAGCTACCACAGATACGCAGTATTTT. Translated, it gives CASSQGLATTDTQYF.